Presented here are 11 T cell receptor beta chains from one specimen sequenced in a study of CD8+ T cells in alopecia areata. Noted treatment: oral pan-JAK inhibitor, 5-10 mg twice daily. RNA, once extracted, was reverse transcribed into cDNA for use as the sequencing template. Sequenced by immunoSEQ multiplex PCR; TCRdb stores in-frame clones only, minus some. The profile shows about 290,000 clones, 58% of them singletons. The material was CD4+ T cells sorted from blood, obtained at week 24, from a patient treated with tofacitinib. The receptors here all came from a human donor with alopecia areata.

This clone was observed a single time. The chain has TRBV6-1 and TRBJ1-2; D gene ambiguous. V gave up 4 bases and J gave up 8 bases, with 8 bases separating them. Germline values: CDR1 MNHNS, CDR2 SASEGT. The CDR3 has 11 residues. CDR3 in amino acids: CASSAPRGYTF. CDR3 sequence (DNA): TGTGCCAGCAGTGCCCCTCGCGGCTACACCTTC.

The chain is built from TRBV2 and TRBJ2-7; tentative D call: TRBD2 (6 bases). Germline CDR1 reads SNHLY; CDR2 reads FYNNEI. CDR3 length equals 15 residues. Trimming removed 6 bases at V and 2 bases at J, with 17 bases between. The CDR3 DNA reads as TGTGCCAGCAGCCTCGAGGGACTGATGACCTACGAGCAGTACTTC. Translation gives CASSLEGLMTYEQYF.

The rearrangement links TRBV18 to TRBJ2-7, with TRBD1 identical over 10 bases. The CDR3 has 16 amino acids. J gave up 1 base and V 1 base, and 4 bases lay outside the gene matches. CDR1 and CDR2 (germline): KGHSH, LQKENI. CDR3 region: CASSPLGQGSSYEQYF. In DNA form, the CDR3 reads TGTGCCAGCTCACCACTGGGACAGGGGTCGTCCTACGAGCAGTACTTC.

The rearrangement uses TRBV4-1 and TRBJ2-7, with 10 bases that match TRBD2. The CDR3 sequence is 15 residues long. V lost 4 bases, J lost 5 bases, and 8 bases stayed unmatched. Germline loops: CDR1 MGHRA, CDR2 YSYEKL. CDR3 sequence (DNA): TGCGCCAGCAGCCTTCAGCGGGGGGGCCTAGACGAGCAGTACTTC. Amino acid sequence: CASSLQRGGLDEQYF.

The CDR3 loop reads CAQWKVASSTDTQYF. The CDR3 nucleotides read TGTGCCCAGTGGAAAGTAGCATCTAGCACAGATACGCAGTATTTT. The chain employs TRBV30 and TRBJ2-3; D call uncertain. Trimming cost V 8 bases and J 0 bases, with 18 bases left between them. The CDR3 extends over 15 amino acids. CDR1 is GTSNPN, CDR2 SVGIG, per germline (reference sequence). Full variable domain (missing parts from reference TRBV30 and TRBJ2-3): SQTIHQWPATLVQPVGSPLSLECTVEGTSNPNLYWYRQAAGRGLQLLFYSVGIGQISSEVPQNLSASRPQDRQFILSSKKLLLSDSGFYLCAQWKVASSTDTQYFGPGTRLTVL.

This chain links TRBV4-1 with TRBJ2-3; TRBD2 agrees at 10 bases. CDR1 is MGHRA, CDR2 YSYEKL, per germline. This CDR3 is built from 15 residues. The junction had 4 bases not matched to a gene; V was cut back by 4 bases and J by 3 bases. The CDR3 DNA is TGCGCCAGCAGCCCCATAGCGGGGGGTACAGATACGCAGTATTTT. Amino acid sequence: CASSPIAGGTDTQYF.

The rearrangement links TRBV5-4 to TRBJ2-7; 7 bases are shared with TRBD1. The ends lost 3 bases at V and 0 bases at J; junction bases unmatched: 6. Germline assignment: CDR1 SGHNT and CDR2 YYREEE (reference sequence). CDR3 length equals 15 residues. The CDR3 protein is CASSSGTVDSYEQYF. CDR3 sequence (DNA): TGTGCCAGCAGCTCCGGGACAGTGGACTCCTACGAGCAGTACTTC.

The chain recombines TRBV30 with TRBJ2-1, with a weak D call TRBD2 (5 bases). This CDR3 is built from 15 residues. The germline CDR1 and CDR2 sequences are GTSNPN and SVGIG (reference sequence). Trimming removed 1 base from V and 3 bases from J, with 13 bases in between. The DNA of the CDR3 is TGTGCCTGGAGTGACCTGACCGGGGTCTACAATGAGCAGTTCTTC. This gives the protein CAWSDLTGVYNEQFF. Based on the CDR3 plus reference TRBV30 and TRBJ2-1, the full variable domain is SQTIHQWPATLVQPVGSPLSLECTVEGTSNPNLYWYRQAAGRGLQLLFYSVGIGQISSEVPQNLSASRPQDRQFILSSKKLLLSDSGFYLCAWSDLTGVYNEQFFGPGTRLTVL.

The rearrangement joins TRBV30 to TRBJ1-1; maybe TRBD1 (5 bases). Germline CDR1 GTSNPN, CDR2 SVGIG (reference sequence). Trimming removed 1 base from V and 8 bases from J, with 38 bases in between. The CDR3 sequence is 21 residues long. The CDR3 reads CAWSGGVSAGSLRGRRREAFF. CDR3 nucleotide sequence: TGTGCCTGGAGTGGGGGAGTTTCGGCAGGGAGTCTTCGTGGGCGGCGGCGGGAAGCTTTCTTT.

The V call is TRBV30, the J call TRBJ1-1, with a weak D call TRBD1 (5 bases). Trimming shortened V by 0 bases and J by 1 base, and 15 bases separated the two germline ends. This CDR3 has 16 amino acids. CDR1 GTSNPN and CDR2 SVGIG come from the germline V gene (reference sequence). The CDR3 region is CAWSVRGGAGNTEAFF. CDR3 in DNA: TGTGCCTGGAGTGTAAGGGGCGGTGCAGGGAACACTGAAGCTTTCTTT.

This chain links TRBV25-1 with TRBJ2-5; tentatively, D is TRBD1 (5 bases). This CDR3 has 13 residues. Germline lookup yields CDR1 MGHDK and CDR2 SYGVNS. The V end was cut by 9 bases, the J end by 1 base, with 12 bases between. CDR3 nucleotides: TGTGCCAGTTCACAGGAACCCCAAGAGACCCAGTACTTC. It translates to CASSQEPQETQYF. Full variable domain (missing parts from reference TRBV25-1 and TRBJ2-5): EADIYQTPRYLVIGTGKKITLECSQTMGHDKMYWYQQDPGMELHLIHYSYGVNSTEKGDLSSESTVSRIRTEHFPLTLESARPSHTSQYLCASSQEPQETQYFGPGTRLLVL.